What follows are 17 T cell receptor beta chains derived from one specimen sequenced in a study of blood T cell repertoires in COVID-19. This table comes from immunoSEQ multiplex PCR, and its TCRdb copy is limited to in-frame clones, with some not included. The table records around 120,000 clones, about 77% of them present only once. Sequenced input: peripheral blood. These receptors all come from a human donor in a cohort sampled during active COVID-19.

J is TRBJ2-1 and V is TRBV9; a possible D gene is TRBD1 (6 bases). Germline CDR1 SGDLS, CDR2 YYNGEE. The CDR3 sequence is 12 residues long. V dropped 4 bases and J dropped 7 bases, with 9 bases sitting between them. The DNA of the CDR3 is TGTGCCAGCAGCCCTCAGGGGAATGAGCAGTTCTTC. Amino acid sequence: CASSPQGNEQFF.

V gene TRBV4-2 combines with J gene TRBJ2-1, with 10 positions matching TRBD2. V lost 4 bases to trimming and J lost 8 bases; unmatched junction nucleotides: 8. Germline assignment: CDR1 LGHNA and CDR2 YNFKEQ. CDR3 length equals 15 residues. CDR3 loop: CASSPSSGSGYEQFF. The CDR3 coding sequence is TGTGCCAGCAGCCCATCTAGCGGGAGCGGCTATGAGCAGTTCTTC.

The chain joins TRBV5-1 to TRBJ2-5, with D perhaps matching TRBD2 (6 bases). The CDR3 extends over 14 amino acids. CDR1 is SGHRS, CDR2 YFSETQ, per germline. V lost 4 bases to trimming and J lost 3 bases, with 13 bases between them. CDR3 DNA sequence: TGCGCCAGCAGCAACCGGGACTTAAAAGAGACCCAGTACTTC. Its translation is CASSNRDLKETQYF.

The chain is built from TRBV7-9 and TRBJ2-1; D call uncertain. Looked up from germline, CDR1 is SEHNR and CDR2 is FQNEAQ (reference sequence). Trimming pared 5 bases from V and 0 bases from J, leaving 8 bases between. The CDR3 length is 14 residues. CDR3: CASSPIVSYNEQFF. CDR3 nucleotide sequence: TGTGCCAGCAGCCCAATAGTCTCCTACAATGAGCAGTTCTTC.

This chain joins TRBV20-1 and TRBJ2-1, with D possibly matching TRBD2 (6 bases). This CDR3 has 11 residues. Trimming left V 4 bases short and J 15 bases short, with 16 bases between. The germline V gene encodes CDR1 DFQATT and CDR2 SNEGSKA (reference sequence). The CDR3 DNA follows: TGCAGTGCTAAACTAGCCCGGGGTCTGTTCTTC. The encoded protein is CSAKLARGLFF.

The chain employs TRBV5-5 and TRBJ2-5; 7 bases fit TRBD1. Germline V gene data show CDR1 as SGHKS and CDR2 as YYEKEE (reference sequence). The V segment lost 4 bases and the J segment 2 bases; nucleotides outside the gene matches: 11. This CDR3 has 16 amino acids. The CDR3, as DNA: TGTGCCAGCAGCGTGGGACAGCGCTCTTCACAAGAGACCCAGTACTTC. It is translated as CASSVGQRSSQETQYF. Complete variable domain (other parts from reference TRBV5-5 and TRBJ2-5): DAGVTQSPTHLIKTRGQQVTLRCSPISGHKSVSWYQQVLGQGPQFIFQYYEKEERGRGNFPDRFSARQFPNYSSELNVNALLLGDSALYLCASSVGQRSSQETQYFGPGTRLLVL.

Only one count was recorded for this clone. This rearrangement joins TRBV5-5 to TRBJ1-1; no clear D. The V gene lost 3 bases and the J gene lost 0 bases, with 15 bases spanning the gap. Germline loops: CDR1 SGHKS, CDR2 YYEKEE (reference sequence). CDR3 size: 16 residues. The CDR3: CASSWGGSRMNTEAFF. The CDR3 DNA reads TGTGCCAGCAGCTGGGGAGGGAGCAGGATGAACACTGAAGCTTTCTTT.

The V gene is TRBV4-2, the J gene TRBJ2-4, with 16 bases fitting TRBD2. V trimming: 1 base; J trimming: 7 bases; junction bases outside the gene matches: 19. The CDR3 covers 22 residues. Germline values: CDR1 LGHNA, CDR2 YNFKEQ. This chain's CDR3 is CASSQVFLRGLAGGSSGNIQYF. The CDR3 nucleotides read TGTGCCAGCAGCCAAGTCTTCCTAAGGGGACTAGCGGGGGGGTCCTCCGGGAACATTCAGTACTTC.

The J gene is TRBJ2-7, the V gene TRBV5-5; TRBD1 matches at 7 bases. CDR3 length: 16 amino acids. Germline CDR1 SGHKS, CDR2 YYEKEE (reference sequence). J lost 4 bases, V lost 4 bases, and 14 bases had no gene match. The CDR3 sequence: CASSMGPGGFTYEQYF. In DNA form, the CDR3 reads TGTGCCAGCAGCATGGGACCAGGGGGTTTTACATACGAGCAGTACTTC.

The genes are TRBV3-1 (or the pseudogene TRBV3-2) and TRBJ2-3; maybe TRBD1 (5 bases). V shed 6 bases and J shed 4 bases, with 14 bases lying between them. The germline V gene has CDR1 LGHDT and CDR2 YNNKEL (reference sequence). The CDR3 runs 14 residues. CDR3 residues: CASRAQTDADTQYF. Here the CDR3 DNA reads TGTGCCAGCAGGGCTCAGACAGATGCAGATACGCAGTATTTT.

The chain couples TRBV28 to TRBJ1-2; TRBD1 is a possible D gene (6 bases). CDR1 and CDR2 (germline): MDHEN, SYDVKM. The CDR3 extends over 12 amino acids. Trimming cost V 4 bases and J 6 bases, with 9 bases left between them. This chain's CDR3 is CASSYSGDGYTF. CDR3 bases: TGTGCCAGCAGTTATTCAGGGGATGGCTACACCTTC.

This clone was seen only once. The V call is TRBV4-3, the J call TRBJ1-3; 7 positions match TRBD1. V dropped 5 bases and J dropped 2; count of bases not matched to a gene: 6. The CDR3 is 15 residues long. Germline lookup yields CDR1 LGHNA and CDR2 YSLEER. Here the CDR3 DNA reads TGCGCCAGCAGCGAAGGGACAGCGGCTGGAAACACCATATATTTT. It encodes CASSEGTAAGNTIYF.

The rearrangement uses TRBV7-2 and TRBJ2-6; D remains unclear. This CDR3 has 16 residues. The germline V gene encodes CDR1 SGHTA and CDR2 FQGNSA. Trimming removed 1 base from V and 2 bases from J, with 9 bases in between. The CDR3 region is CASSLGSPPGANVLTF. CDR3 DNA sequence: TGTGCCAGCAGCTTAGGAAGCCCGCCTGGGGCCAACGTCCTGACTTTC. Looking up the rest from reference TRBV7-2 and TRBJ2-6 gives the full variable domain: GAGVSQSPSNKVTEKGKDVELRCDPISGHTALYWYRQSLGQGLEFLIYFQGNSAPDKSGLPSDRFSAERTGGSVSTLTIQRTQQEDSAVYLCASSLGSPPGANVLTFGAGSRLTVL.

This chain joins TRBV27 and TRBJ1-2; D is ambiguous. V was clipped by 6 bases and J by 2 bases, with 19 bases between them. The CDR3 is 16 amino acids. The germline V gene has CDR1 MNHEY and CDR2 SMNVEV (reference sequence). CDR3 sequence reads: CASSRSLSETNYGYTF. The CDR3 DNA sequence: TGTGCCAGCAGCCGCTCCCTCAGTGAAACCAACTATGGCTACACCTTC.

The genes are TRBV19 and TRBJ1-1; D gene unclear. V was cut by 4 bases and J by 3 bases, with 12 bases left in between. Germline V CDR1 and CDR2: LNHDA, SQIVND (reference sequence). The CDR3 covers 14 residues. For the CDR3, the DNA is TGTGCCAGTAGTAGAACCCTAGTGGACACTGAAGCTTTCTTT. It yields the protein CASSRTLVDTEAFF.

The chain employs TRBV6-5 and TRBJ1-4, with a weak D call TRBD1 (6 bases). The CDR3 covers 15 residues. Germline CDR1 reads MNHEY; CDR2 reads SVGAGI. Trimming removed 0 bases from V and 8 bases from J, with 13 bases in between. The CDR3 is CASSYSSQGREKLFF. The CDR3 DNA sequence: TGTGCCAGCAGTTACTCGTCACAGGGAAGGGAAAAACTGTTTTTT.

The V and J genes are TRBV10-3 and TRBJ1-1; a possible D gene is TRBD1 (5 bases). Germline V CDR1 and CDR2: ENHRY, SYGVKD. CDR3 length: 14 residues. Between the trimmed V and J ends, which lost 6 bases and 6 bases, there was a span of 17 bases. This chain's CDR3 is CAIRRQRDDPEAFF. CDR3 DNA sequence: TGTGCCATCAGGAGACAGAGAGACGATCCTGAAGCTTTCTTT.